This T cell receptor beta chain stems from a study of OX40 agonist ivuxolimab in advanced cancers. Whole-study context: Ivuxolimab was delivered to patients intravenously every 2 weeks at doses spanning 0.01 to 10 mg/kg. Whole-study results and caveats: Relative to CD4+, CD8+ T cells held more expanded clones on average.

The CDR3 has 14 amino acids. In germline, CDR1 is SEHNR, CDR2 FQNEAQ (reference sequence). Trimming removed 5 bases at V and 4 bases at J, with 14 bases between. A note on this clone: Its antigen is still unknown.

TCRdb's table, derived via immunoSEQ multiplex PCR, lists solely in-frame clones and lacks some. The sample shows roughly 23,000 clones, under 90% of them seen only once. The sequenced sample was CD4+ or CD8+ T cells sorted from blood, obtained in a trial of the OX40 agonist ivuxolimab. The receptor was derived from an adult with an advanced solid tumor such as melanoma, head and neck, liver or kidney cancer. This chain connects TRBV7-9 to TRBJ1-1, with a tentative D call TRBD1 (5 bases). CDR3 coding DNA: TGTGCCAGCAGCAATCCCGACAGCTCCACTGAAGCTTTCTTT. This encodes CASSNPDSSTEAFF.